Each of the 27 T cell receptor beta chains below was sequenced from the same sample in a study of PD-L1 blockade in urothelial cancer. The method was immunoSEQ multiplex PCR; TCRdb's version includes in-frame clones alone and lacks a portion of them. The sample yields some 60,000 clones, more than 70% seen once. Sequenced here: PBMCs, sampled around atezolizumab (anti-PD-L1) treatment. The receptors here all came from a man aged 50 to 60 with urothelial cancer.

The chain uses TRBV27 and TRBJ1-4; TRBD1 agrees at 7 bases. Trimming removed 3 bases from V and 3 bases from J; junction bases left unmatched: 4. The CDR3 totals 15 residues. Germline CDR1 reads MNHEY; CDR2 reads SMNVEV (reference sequence). CDR3 in amino acids: CASSFGGQPNEKLFF. CDR3 DNA sequence: TGTGCCAGCAGTTTCGGGGGACAGCCTAATGAAAAACTGTTTTTT.

This chain connects TRBV5-5 to TRBJ2-3; perhaps TRBD1 as D (5 bases). Per germline, CDR1 SGHKS and CDR2 YYEKEE (reference sequence). The CDR3 length is 13 residues. The V end was cut by 4 bases, the J end by 7 bases, with 13 bases between. The CDR3 loop reads CASSSLQVNTQYF. The CDR3 DNA sequence: TGTGCCAGCAGCAGCCTACAGGTGAATACGCAGTATTTT.

V gene TRBV6-4 combines with J gene TRBJ2-1; possibly TRBD2 for D (6 bases). Trimming took off 3 bases at V and 6 bases at J, with 18 bases between the two ends. The CDR3 sequence is 16 residues long. Per the germline V gene, CDR1 is MRHNA and CDR2 is SNTAGT. Here the CDR3 DNA reads TGTGCCAGCAGTGAATCGACTAGTCAGTTTAGCAATGAGCAGTTCTTC. Translated: CASSESTSQFSNEQFF.

The chain combines TRBV11-2 with TRBJ1-1; 7 positions agree with TRBD1. The CDR3 has 14 amino acids. J lost 11 bases, V lost 5 bases, and 14 bases had no gene match. Germline lookup yields CDR1 SGHAT and CDR2 FQNNGV. The CDR3 region is CASSQETGRPWAFF. The CDR3 region has the DNA TGTGCCAGCAGCCAGGAGACAGGGAGGCCTTGGGCTTTCTTT.

This chain links TRBV19 with TRBJ2-3; 9 bases map to TRBD1. The V gene's germline CDR1 is LNHDA and CDR2 SQIVND (reference sequence). This CDR3 is built from 16 residues. V was clipped by 4 bases and J by 3 bases; unmatched bases: 8. The CDR3 nucleotides are TGTGCCAGTAGTACAAGGACAGGGGTGCAGACAGATACGCAGTATTTT. Translating gives CASSTRTGVQTDTQYF.

The V and J genes are TRBV19 and TRBJ1-2; the D gene is possibly TRBD1 (6 bases). Germline CDR1 and CDR2: LNHDA and SQIVND (reference sequence). CDR3 size: 15 residues. Trimming took off 4 bases at V and 0 bases at J, with 12 bases between the two ends. DNA for the CDR3: TGTGCCAGTAGTACTAACCAGGGGACTAACTATGGCTACACCTTC. Residues: CASSTNQGTNYGYTF.

In nucleotides, the CDR3 is TGTGCCAGCAGCTTATGGCTAGCGGGATTAACCGGGGGCAAAAACATTCAGTACTTC. Its translation is CASSLWLAGLTGGKNIQYF. This chain connects TRBV7-9 to TRBJ2-4, with 9 bases matching TRBD2. Germline CDR1 and CDR2: SEHNR and FQNEAQ (reference sequence). The CDR3 runs 19 residues. V lost 2 bases and J lost 3; bases outside the gene matches: 14.

Details on this clone: Other DNA sequences within the sample encode an identical CDR3. The V gene is TRBV30, the J gene TRBJ2-7; the match to TRBD1 covers 8 bases. The CDR3 is made up of 12 amino acids. Germline CDR1 reads GTSNPN; CDR2 reads SVGIG (reference sequence). V shed 5 bases, J shed 2 bases, and the junction held 2 bases outside the gene matches. CDR3 in DNA: TGTGCCTGGGGACAGGGTCCCTACGAGCAGTACTTC. Translation gives CAWGQGPYEQYF. Complete variable domain (other parts from reference TRBV30 and TRBJ2-7): SQTIHQWPATLVQPVGSPLSLECTVEGTSNPNLYWYRQAAGRGLQLLFYSVGIGQISSEVPQNLSASRPQDRQFILSSKKLLLSDSGFYLCAWGQGPYEQYFGPGTRLTVT.

The chain employs TRBV10-3 and TRBJ2-5; TRBD2 matches at 12 bases. J was trimmed by 5 bases and V by 6 bases; bases with no gene match: 10. This CDR3 spans 16 amino acids. From germline, CDR1 is ENHRY and CDR2 SYGVKD. The CDR3, as DNA: TGTGCCATCAGCGGAAACTCTCTAGCGGGGGGGGAGACCCAGTACTTC. It yields the protein CAISGNSLAGGETQYF.

The gene calls are TRBV7-9 and TRBJ1-2; D is undetermined. The CDR3 has 14 residues. CDR1 is SEHNR and CDR2 is FQNEAQ in the germline V gene (reference sequence). V was clipped by 1 base and J by 4 bases, with 10 bases between them. In nucleotides, the CDR3 is TGTGCCAGCAGCTTAGATGGGCAAATCTATGGCTACACCTTC. It encodes CASSLDGQIYGYTF.

This sequence joins TRBV27 and TRBJ1-2, with D unresolved. The CDR3 contains 13 residues. Per germline, CDR1 MNHEY and CDR2 SMNVEV (reference sequence). V shed 3 bases and J shed 4 bases, with 9 bases lying between them. CDR3 sequence reads: CASSFSGSYGYTF. The CDR3 DNA sequence: TGTGCCAGCAGTTTTTCGGGATCCTATGGCTACACCTTC.

The rearrangement links TRBV5-6 to TRBJ2-5; D is possibly TRBD1 (5 bases). The CDR3 contains 16 residues. Germline V CDR1 and CDR2: SGHDT, YYEEEE. V lost 1 base, J lost 0 bases, and 13 bases lay in between. CDR3 protein: CASSLRGITYQETQYF. CDR3 DNA: TGTGCCAGCAGCTTGAGGGGCATTACGTACCAAGAGACCCAGTACTTC.

The chain has TRBV7-9 and TRBJ2-5; maybe TRBD1 (5 bases). V was pared by 5 bases and J by 4 bases, with 17 bases between. Per germline, CDR1 SEHNR and CDR2 FQNEAQ (reference sequence). CDR3 length: 15 amino acids. CDR3 protein: CASSLRQLPSETQYF. CDR3 nucleotides: TGTGCCAGCAGCCTAAGACAGCTTCCATCAGAGACCCAGTACTTC.

This clone is labeled as medium-sized. This sequence joins TRBV5-1 and TRBJ2-2; no clear D gene. V lost 2 bases to trimming and J lost 0 bases, with 8 bases between them. The CDR3 sequence is 15 residues long. Germline V CDR1 and CDR2: SGHRS, YFSETQ. CDR3 amino acids: CASSFGGTNTGELFF. CDR3 coding DNA: TGCGCCAGCAGCTTCGGCGGTACGAACACCGGGGAGCTGTTTTTT.

The CDR3: CASSLGTGGRAFF. The CDR3, as DNA: TGTGCCAGCAGCTTAGGGACGGGAGGACGGGCTTTCTTT. This rearrangement joins TRBV7-8 to TRBJ1-1; D is unresolved. The V and J ends lost 1 base and 11 bases respectively, with 14 bases between them. The germline V gene has CDR1 SGHVS and CDR2 FQNEAQ. The CDR3 runs 13 residues.

This clone was counted between two and nine times. The chain combines TRBV6-1 with TRBJ2-4, with TRBD2 matching 9 bases. CDR1 and CDR2 from the germline V gene are MNHNS and SASEGT. The CDR3 sequence is 20 residues long. V was pared by 4 bases and J by 0 bases, with 16 bases of the junction left unmatched. The CDR3 nucleotides are TGTGCCAGCAGTGGGTTTTTAGCGGGAGAGGGGACTTTAGCCAAAAACATTCAGTACTTC. Its translation: CASSGFLAGEGTLAKNIQYF.

Here the CDR3 DNA reads TGTGCCAGCTCACCAAGACAGGGGGGTAACATGAACACTGAAGCTTTCTTT. Translating it yields CASSPRQGGNMNTEAFF. V and J are TRBV18 and TRBJ1-1, with 9 bases matching TRBD1. Per germline, CDR1 KGHSH and CDR2 LQKENI. The length of the CDR3 is 17 residues. V trimming: 2 bases; J trimming: 0 bases; junction bases outside the gene matches: 7. The entire variable domain, with the rest obtained from reference TRBV18 and TRBJ1-1, is as follows: NAGVMQNPRHLVRRRGQEARLRCSPMKGHSHVYWYRQLPEEGLKFMVYLQKENIIDESGMPKERFSAEFPKEGPSILRIQQVVRGDSAAYFCASSPRQGGNMNTEAFFGQGTRLTVV.

J is TRBJ2-1 and V is TRBV9, with 8 bases fitting TRBD2. The CDR3 sequence is 19 residues long. The germline CDR1 and CDR2 sequences are SGDLS and YYNGEE. The J segment lost 0 bases and the V segment lost 3 bases, leaving 14 bases of the junction unmatched. The CDR3 loop reads CASSGRHRSGGSSYNEQFF. The CDR3 DNA is TGTGCCAGCAGCGGAAGACACCGATCGGGGGGGAGCTCCTACAATGAGCAGTTCTTC.

The CDR3 DNA reads TGTGCCAGCAGGGGGGGGACAGGGGGCAGATTAAACCAGCCCCAGCATTTT. Translated: CASRGGTGGRLNQPQHF. The chain carries TRBV28 and TRBJ1-5; 12 nucleotides match TRBD1. The CDR3 has 17 residues. CDR1 and CDR2 (germline): MDHEN, SYDVKM. The V segment lost 6 bases and the J segment 7 bases; nucleotides outside the gene matches: 13.

The chain has TRBV28 and TRBJ1-5; D might be TRBD1 (6 bases). V gave up 6 bases and J gave up 7 bases, with 13 bases separating them. Germline V gives CDR1 MDHEN, CDR2 SYDVKM. The CDR3 has 13 residues. CDR3 bases: TGTGCCAGCAGAGAAACAGGGACCCAGCCCCAGCATTTT. Amino acid sequence: CASRETGTQPQHF.

This sequence joins TRBV2 and TRBJ1-6; 8 bases align to TRBD1. This CDR3 is built from 14 residues. Per germline, CDR1 SNHLY and CDR2 FYNNEI. V trimming: 4 bases; J trimming: 7 bases; junction bases outside the gene matches: 3. The CDR3 sequence is CASSATGANSPLHF. CDR3 nucleotide sequence: TGTGCCAGCAGTGCGACAGGGGCCAATTCACCCCTCCACTTT.

This chain joins TRBV4-1 and TRBJ2-3, with D hard to call. The V end lost 4 bases, the J end lost 4 bases, and 9 bases lay between the germline ends. This CDR3 contains 13 residues. The V gene's germline CDR1 is MGHRA and CDR2 YSYEKL. The CDR3 coding sequence is TGCGCCAGCAGCCCCCGGTCCGCAGATACGCAGTATTTT. This codes for CASSPRSADTQYF.

This clone appeared a single time. This rearrangement joins TRBV7-2 to TRBJ2-3; possibly TRBD2 for D (6 bases). CDR3 length: 15 residues. CDR1 is SGHTA, CDR2 FQGNSA, per germline. V dropped 0 bases and J dropped 3 bases, with 10 bases sitting between them. CDR3 DNA: TGTGCCAGCAGCTTAGCGGGACTTGGTACAGATACGCAGTATTTT. Translated, it gives CASSLAGLGTDTQYF.

The chain carries TRBV2 and TRBJ2-7; 10 bases align to TRBD2. The ends lost 6 bases at V and 1 base at J; junction bases unmatched: 6. The length of the CDR3 is 15 residues. The germline gives CDR1 SNHLY, CDR2 FYNNEI. The CDR3: CASRSGRAVSYEQYF. The CDR3 nucleotides read TGTGCCAGCAGGAGCGGGAGGGCCGTGTCCTACGAGCAGTACTTC.

The table lists this clone with a few counts. This chain links TRBV2 with TRBJ1-2; 9 bases align to TRBD1. Trimming removed 7 bases from V and 8 bases from J; junction bases left unmatched: 11. CDR1 and CDR2 (germline): SNHLY, FYNNEI. This CDR3 contains 14 residues. The CDR3 DNA reads as TGTGCCAGCACCGAACAGGGGGCCGGTCGGGGCTACACCTTC. Translated, it gives CASTEQGAGRGYTF. The full variable domain, in which reference TRBV2 and TRBJ1-2 provide the parts outside the CDR3, is EPEVTQTPSHQVTQMGQEVILRCVPISNHLYFYWYRQILGQKVEFLVSFYNNEISEKSEIFDDQFSVERPDGSNFTLKIRSTKLEDSAMYFCASTEQGAGRGYTFGSGTRLTVV.

Notes on this clone: The junction does not match germline at one end; this may be a read error. The V and J genes are TRBV7-7 and TRBJ2-1; TRBD1 agrees at 7 bases. There are 15 residues in the CDR3. From germline, CDR1 is SSHAT and CDR2 FNYEAQ (reference sequence). The CDR3 coding sequence is TGTGCTAGCAGCTTAGTGACAGGGACGAATTATGAGCAGTTCTTC. This gives the protein CASSLVTGTNYEQFF.

The sample holds a few counts of this clone. This sequence joins TRBV10-2 and TRBJ1-2, with 8 bases fitting TRBD1. Germline values: CDR1 WSHSY, CDR2 SAAADI. The CDR3 covers 13 residues. V was clipped by 8 bases and J by 5 bases; unmatched bases: 7. The CDR3 sequence is CASGGQGRYGYTF. In nucleotides, the CDR3 is TGCGCCAGCGGCGGACAGGGCCGGTATGGCTACACCTTC.